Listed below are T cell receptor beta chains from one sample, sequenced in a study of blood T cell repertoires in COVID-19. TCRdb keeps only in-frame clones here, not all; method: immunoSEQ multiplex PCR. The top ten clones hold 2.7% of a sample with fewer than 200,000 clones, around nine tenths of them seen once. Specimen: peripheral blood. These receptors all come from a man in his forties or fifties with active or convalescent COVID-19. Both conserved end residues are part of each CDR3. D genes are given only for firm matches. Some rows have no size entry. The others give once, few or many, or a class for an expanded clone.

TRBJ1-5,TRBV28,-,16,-,CASNPPQFISNQPQHF,TGTGCCAGCAACCCTCCACAGTTCATTAGCAATCAGCCCCAGCATTTT
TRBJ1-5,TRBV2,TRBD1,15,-,CASGGTGLSNQPQHF,TGTGCCAGCGGGGGGACAGGTCTTAGCAATCAGCCCCAGCATTTT
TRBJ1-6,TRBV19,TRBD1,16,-,CASSSTGGAYNSPLHF,TGTGCCAGTAGTAGTACAGGGGGGGCCTATAATTCACCCCTCCACTTT
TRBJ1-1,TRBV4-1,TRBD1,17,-,CASSQEGQGRMNTEAFF,TGCGCCAGCAGCCAAGAGGGACAGGGGAGAATGAACACTGAAGCTTTCTTT
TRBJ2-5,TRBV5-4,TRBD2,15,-,CASSLTGGALETQYF,TGTGCCAGCAGCTTAACCGGGGGGGCCCTAGAGACCCAGTACTTC
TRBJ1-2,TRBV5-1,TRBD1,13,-,CASSPGQGRGYTF,TGCGCCAGCAGCCCGGGACAGGGGAGAGGCTACACCTTC
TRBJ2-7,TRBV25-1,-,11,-,CATLRAYEQYF,TGTGCCACCCTCCGGGCCTACGAGCAGTACTTC
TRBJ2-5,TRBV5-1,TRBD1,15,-,CASRKRTGFEETQYF,TGCGCCAGCAGGAAACGGACAGGGTTCGAAGAGACCCAGTACTTC
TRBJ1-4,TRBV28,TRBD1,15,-,CASSPTGGGNEKLFF,TGTGCCAGCAGTCCCACAGGGGGCGGTAATGAAAAACTGTTTTTT
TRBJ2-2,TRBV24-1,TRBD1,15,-,CATSEKQGVTGELFF,TGTGCCACCAGTGAAAAACAGGGGGTAACCGGGGAGCTGTTTTTT
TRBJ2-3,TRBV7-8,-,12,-,CASSPNTDTQYF,TGTGCCAGCAGCCCAAACACAGATACGCAGTATTTT
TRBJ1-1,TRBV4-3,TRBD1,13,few,CASSTDRATEAFF,TGCGCCAGCAGCACGGACAGGGCCACTGAAGCTTTCTTT
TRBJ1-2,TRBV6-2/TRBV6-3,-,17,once,CASSYPRTAGIEYGYTF,TGTGCCAGCAGTTATCCCCGGACAGCCGGAATCGAGTATGGCTACACCTTC
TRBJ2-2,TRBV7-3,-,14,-,CASSQVYGTGELFF,TGTGCCAGCAGTCAAGTCTACGGCACCGGGGAGCTGTTTTTT
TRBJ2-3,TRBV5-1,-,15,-,CASSLWQTSTDTQYF,TGCGCCAGCAGCTTGTGGCAGACTAGCACAGATACGCAGTATTTT
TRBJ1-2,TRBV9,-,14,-,CASSARWDTYGYTF,TGTGCCAGCAGCGCTAGATGGGACACCTATGGCTACACCTTC
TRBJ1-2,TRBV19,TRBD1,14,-,CASSKTGGAGGYTF,TGTGCCAGTAGTAAGACAGGGGGCGCCGGTGGCTACACCTTC
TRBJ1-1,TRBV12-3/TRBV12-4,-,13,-,CASTEGFNTEAFF,TGTGCCAGCACCGAGGGCTTCAACACTGAAGCTTTCTTT
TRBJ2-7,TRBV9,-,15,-,CASSVGRVSPYEQYF,TGTGCCAGCAGCGTAGGCCGGGTTAGCCCCTACGAGCAGTACTTC
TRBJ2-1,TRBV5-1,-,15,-,CASSLVSETYNEQFF,TGCGCCAGCAGCTTGGTGTCAGAAACCTACAATGAGCAGTTCTTC
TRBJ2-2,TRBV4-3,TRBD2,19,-,CASSQVASGGAMYTGELFF,TGCGCCAGCAGCCAAGTAGCTAGCGGGGGGGCAATGTACACCGGGGAGCTGTTTTTT
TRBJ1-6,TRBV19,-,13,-,CASSNKFNSPLHF,TGTGCCAGTAGTAACAAGTTCAATTCACCCCTCCACTTT
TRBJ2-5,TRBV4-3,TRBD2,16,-,CASSQDLAGGGETQYF,TGCGCCAGCAGCCAAGACCTAGCGGGGGGCGGGGAGACCCAGTACTTC
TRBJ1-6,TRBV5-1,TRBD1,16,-,CASSLSEGTDNSPLHF,TGCGCCAGCAGCTTGAGCGAGGGGACAGATAATTCACCCCTCCACTTT
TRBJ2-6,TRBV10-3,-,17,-,CAIRGEWGNSGANVLTF,TGTGCCATCAGGGGAGAATGGGGAAACTCTGGGGCCAACGTCCTGACTTTC
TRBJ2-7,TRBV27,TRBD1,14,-,CAKNERGQSYEQYF,TGTGCCAAAAATGAGAGGGGGCAATCCTACGAGCAGTACTTC
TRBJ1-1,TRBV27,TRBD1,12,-,CASKTGASGAFF,TGTGCCAGCAAGACAGGGGCATCGGGGGCTTTCTTT
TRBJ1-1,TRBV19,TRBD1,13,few,CAAGTGVRTEAFF,TGTGCCGCCGGGACAGGAGTGAGGACTGAAGCTTTCTTT
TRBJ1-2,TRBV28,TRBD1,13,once,CASSWGQNYGYTF,TGTGCCAGCAGTTGGGGACAGAACTATGGCTACACCTTC
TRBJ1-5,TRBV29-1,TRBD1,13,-,CSVTGTGDQPQHF,TGCAGCGTCACCGGGACAGGTGATCAGCCCCAGCATTTT
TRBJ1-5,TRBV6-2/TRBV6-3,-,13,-,CASSLSLGQPQHF,TGTGCCAGCAGTTTATCATTGGGCCAGCCCCAGCATTTT
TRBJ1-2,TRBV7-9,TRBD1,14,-,CASSVRQGTASYTF,TGTGCCAGCAGCGTAAGACAGGGTACCGCGAGCTACACCTTC
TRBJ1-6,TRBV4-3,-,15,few,CASSQERGNNSPLHF,TGCGCCAGCAGCCAAGAGAGAGGGAACAACTCACCCCTCCACTTT
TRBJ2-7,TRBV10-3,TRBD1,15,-,CAISAELQGAYEQYF,TGTGCCATCAGTGCAGAGTTACAGGGGGCATACGAGCAGTACTTC
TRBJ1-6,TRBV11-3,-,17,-,CASSSTKGWMDDSPLHF,TGTGCCAGCAGCTCCACTAAGGGGTGGATGGATGATTCACCCCTCCACTTT
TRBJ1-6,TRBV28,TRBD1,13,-,CASSDRGNSPLHF,TGTGCCAGCAGCGACAGGGGCAATTCACCCCTCCACTTT
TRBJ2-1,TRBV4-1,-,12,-,CASSHTGGAQFF,TGCGCCAGCAGCCATACAGGAGGGGCGCAGTTCTTC
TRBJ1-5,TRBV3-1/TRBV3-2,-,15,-,CASSQGPIGGQPQHF,TGTGCCAGCAGCCAAGGACCCATAGGGGGTCAGCCCCAGCATTTT
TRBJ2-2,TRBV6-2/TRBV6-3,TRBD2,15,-,CASSYLGLATGELFF,TGTGCCAGCAGTTACCTGGGACTAGCGACCGGGGAGCTGTTTTTT
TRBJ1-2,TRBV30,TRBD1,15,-,CAWSPPEGQPYGYTF,TGTGCCTGGAGTCCCCCTGAGGGACAGCCCTATGGCTACACCTTC
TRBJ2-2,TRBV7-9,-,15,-,CASSRDTANTGELFF,TGTGCCAGCAGCCGGGACACCGCGAACACCGGGGAGCTGTTTTTT
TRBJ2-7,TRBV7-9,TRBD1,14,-,CASSLDRVSYEQYF,TGTGCCAGCAGTCTGGACAGGGTTTCCTACGAGCAGTACTTC
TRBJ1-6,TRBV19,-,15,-,CASTPTGNGRGPLHF,TGTGCCAGTACCCCAACGGGTAACGGGAGAGGACCCCTCCACTTT
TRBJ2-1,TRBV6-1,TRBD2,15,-,CASSDGTSGGGEQFF,TGTGCCAGCAGTGATGGGACTAGCGGGGGAGGTGAGCAGTTCTTC
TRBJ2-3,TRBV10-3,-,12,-,CAITDGGDTQYF,TGTGCCATTACGGACGGAGGGGATACGCAGTATTTT
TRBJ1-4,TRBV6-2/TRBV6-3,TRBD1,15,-,CAGSYSSEGQEKLFF,TGTGCCGGCAGTTACTCGTCGGAGGGACAGGAAAAACTGTTTTTT
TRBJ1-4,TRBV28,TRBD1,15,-,CASSNRQGIGEKLFF,TGTGCCAGCAGTAACCGACAGGGGATAGGGGAAAAACTGTTTTTT
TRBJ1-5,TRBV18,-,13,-,CASSLQRDEPQHF,TGTGCCAGCTCACTCCAGCGAGACGAGCCCCAGCATTTT
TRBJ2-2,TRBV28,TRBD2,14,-,CASTRTRPAGELFF,TGTGCCAGCACCCGGACTAGGCCGGCCGGGGAGCTGTTTTTT
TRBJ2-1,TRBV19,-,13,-,CASSYDGDNEQFF,TGTGCCAGTAGTTACGACGGGGACAATGAGCAGTTCTTC
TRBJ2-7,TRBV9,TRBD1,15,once,CASSVGQGTSGEQYF,TGTGCCAGCAGCGTGGGACAGGGGACTTCGGGCGAGCAGTACTTC